This is a list of T cell receptor beta chains from one sample in a study of blood T cell repertoires in COVID-19. Sequenced by immunoSEQ multiplex PCR; TCRdb stores in-frame clones only, minus some. Of 360,000 or so clones in the sample, about nine tenths are singletons; the top ten hold 1.7%. The specimen was PBMCs or T cells enriched from blood (not recorded which). These receptors were taken from a woman aged 30 to 39 who had recovered from COVID-19. The CDR3 runs from the conserved cysteine through the conserved F or W. The order of the fields is D gene, clone size, V gene, J gene, CDR3 protein, CDR3 DNA. D genes are given only for firm matches. Clone size is not always given. Where it is, it says once, few, many or a class for expanded clones.

d_gene: -; abundance: -; v_gene: TRBV19; j_gene: TRBJ2-4; CDR3aa: CASNPGKGKNIQYF; CDR3nt: TGTGCCAGTAACCCCGGGAAGGGAAAAAACATTCAGTACTTC
d_gene: -; abundance: once; v_gene: TRBV3-1/TRBV3-2; j_gene: TRBJ1-4; CDR3aa: CASSPGSNEKLFF; CDR3nt: TGTGCCAGCAGCCCGGGATCAAATGAAAAACTGTTTTTT
d_gene: -; abundance: -; v_gene: TRBV5-1; j_gene: TRBJ1-1; CDR3aa: CASRRSDSNTEAFF; CDR3nt: TGCGCCAGCAGACGAAGCGACAGCAACACTGAAGCTTTCTTT
d_gene: -; abundance: few; v_gene: TRBV20-1; j_gene: TRBJ1-1; CDR3aa: CSASSSTEAFF; CDR3nt: TGCAGTGCTAGTTCTTCCACTGAAGCTTTCTTT
d_gene: -; abundance: -; v_gene: TRBV28; j_gene: TRBJ1-5; CDR3aa: CASRVSTASKSNQPQHF; CDR3nt: TGTGCCAGCAGAGTTTCGACAGCGTCGAAAAGCAATCAGCCCCAGCATTTT
d_gene: -; abundance: -; v_gene: TRBV7-9; j_gene: TRBJ1-6; CDR3aa: CASSLDRWDSPLHF; CDR3nt: TGTGCCAGCAGCTTAGACAGATGGGATTCACCCCTCCACTTT
d_gene: -; abundance: -; v_gene: TRBV7-9; j_gene: TRBJ1-2; CDR3aa: CASIPPTAYGYTF; CDR3nt: TGTGCCAGCATCCCACCTACAGCCTATGGCTACACCTTC
d_gene: TRBD1; abundance: -; v_gene: TRBV2; j_gene: TRBJ1-1; CDR3aa: CASSRQGRSTEAFF; CDR3nt: TGTGCCAGCAGTCGACAGGGTCGTTCCACTGAAGCTTTCTTT
d_gene: -; abundance: -; v_gene: TRBV19; j_gene: TRBJ1-6; CDR3aa: CAIRDSGNSPLHF; CDR3nt: TGTGCCATTCGGGACTCCGGTAATTCACCCCTCCACTTT
d_gene: -; abundance: -; v_gene: TRBV11-2; j_gene: TRBJ1-1; CDR3aa: CASRLNRPNTEAFF; CDR3nt: TGTGCCAGCAGACTAAACAGGCCGAACACTGAAGCTTTCTTT